This is a list of T cell receptor beta chains from one sample in a study of metastatic and nonmetastatic thyroid tumors. TCRdb re-analyzed the PCR reads through MiXCR. The sample consists of fewer than 100,000 clones, approximately 15% of them appearing once. The material sequenced was blood. The source of these receptors is a female donor with papillary thyroid cancer or a benign thyroid nodule (not recorded which). Some clones in this sample may be carry-over from other donors' samples. Both conserved end residues are part of each CDR3. Fields, in order: J gene, V gene, CDR3 protein.

J gene: TRBJ2-3
V gene: TRBV4-2
CDR3 protein: CASSQDPPPGHTDTQYF

J gene: TRBJ2-1
V gene: TRBV6-1
CDR3 protein: CASSGTGYNEQFF

J gene: TRBJ2-5
V gene: TRBV30
CDR3 protein: CAWSHGDFETQYF

J gene: TRBJ2-1
V gene: TRBV3-1
CDR3 protein: CASSQHLANEQFF

J gene: TRBJ2-2
V gene: TRBV11-3
CDR3 protein: CASSLGPISGELFF

J gene: TRBJ2-3
V gene: TRBV19
CDR3 protein: CASSIGFTGIDTQYF

J gene: TRBJ1-2
V gene: TRBV28
CDR3 protein: CASETALYGYTF

J gene: TRBJ2-3
V gene: TRBV3-1
CDR3 protein: CASSQGRASGLTDTQYF

J gene: TRBJ2-2
V gene: TRBV28
CDR3 protein: CASSLPGANTGELFF

J gene: TRBJ1-2
V gene: TRBV6-2/TRBV6-3
CDR3 protein: CASSYLYGYTF

J gene: TRBJ1-3
V gene: TRBV5-1
CDR3 protein: CASSSGLSSSGNTIYF

J gene: TRBJ1-1
V gene: TRBV6-2/TRBV6-3
CDR3 protein: CASSYSLWRQGGGHTEAFF

J gene: TRBJ2-3
V gene: TRBV7-2
CDR3 protein: CDSRGTRGTDTQYF

J gene: TRBJ1-1
V gene: TRBV20-1
CDR3 protein: CSARIRDTEAFF

J gene: TRBJ1-1
V gene: TRBV5-4
CDR3 protein: CASSLAEGVTEAFF

J gene: TRBJ2-3
V gene: TRBV5-1
CDR3 protein: CASGPTGGVAHTQYF

J gene: TRBJ1-5
V gene: TRBV28
CDR3 protein: CASTQSNRQTMEQPQHF

J gene: TRBJ2-1
V gene: TRBV28
CDR3 protein: CASSHHQEVVNEQFF

J gene: TRBJ2-5
V gene: TRBV9
CDR3 protein: CASSPAGRYQETQYF

J gene: TRBJ2-3
V gene: TRBV29-1
CDR3 protein: CSAVPSTDTQYF

J gene: TRBJ2-7
V gene: TRBV9
CDR3 protein: CASSVGGGEDEQYF

J gene: TRBJ1-6
V gene: TRBV19
CDR3 protein: CASWDRSSYNSPLHF

J gene: TRBJ2-7
V gene: TRBV28
CDR3 protein: CASSLGRSYEQYF

J gene: TRBJ2-1
V gene: TRBV5-1
CDR3 protein: CASRRLPTAGDYNEQFF

J gene: TRBJ1-1
V gene: TRBV5-1
CDR3 protein: CASSARGAGAGNTEAFF

J gene: TRBJ2-7
V gene: TRBV12-3/TRBV12-4
CDR3 protein: CASSFKASDEQYF

J gene: TRBJ1-2
V gene: TRBV5-1
CDR3 protein: CAISLPDRGQWNYDYTF

J gene: TRBJ2-5
V gene: TRBV12-3/TRBV12-4
CDR3 protein: CASSPKGLLGGETQYF

J gene: TRBJ1-5
V gene: TRBV18
CDR3 protein: CASSPGGRTGTHPQHF

J gene: TRBJ1-4
V gene: TRBV5-4
CDR3 protein: CASSPWGGTNEKLFF

J gene: TRBJ2-7
V gene: TRBV9
CDR3 protein: CASSVTSAEGSEQYF

J gene: TRBJ2-3
V gene: TRBV28
CDR3 protein: CASSFPGLAVGYTQYF

J gene: TRBJ2-3
V gene: TRBV27
CDR3 protein: CVISSWQGTDTQYF

J gene: TRBJ2-1
V gene: TRBV19
CDR3 protein: CASRRGLAGGLGEQFF

J gene: TRBJ2-5
V gene: TRBV12-3/TRBV12-4
CDR3 protein: CASSYQGQGEGETQYF

J gene: TRBJ1-1
V gene: TRBV30
CDR3 protein: CAWSVQMTAEAFF

J gene: TRBJ1-1
V gene: TRBV6-1
CDR3 protein: CASNYRFENTEAFF

J gene: TRBJ1-3
V gene: TRBV19
CDR3 protein: CASSRKGATNRSGNTIYF

J gene: TRBJ2-5
V gene: TRBV6-2/TRBV6-3
CDR3 protein: CASNQRRGGETQYF

J gene: TRBJ1-1
V gene: TRBV4-1
CDR3 protein: CASSQDRGSTEAFF

J gene: TRBJ2-7
V gene: TRBV4-2
CDR3 protein: CASSQDGLRDGYEQYF

J gene: TRBJ2-2
V gene: TRBV30
CDR3 protein: CAFPGTGCTGELFF

J gene: TRBJ2-7
V gene: TRBV6-1
CDR3 protein: CASSGQGYEQYF